Presented here are 26 T cell receptor beta chains from one specimen sequenced in a study of cytomegalovirus exposure and HLA in healthy donors. Primers: 60 Vbeta forward and 13 Jbeta reverse. Produced via immunoSEQ multiplex PCR; TCRdb's table is partial and in-frame only. The sample lists roughly 140,000 clones, about four fifths occurring once. Material: PBMCs. The receptors were gathered from a male donor in good health and CMV-seronegative.

This clone was counted once. The rearrangement links TRBV7-6 to TRBJ2-3; no clear D. The germline gives CDR1 SGHVS, CDR2 FNYEAQ. The V and J ends lost 4 bases and 4 bases respectively, with 18 bases between them. The CDR3 spans 16 residues. CDR3 residues: CASSSPWSMAADTQYF. CDR3 coding DNA: TGTGCCAGCAGCTCCCCCTGGAGTATGGCGGCAGATACGCAGTATTTT.

This clone has more than one count but fewer than ten. V usage is TRBV6-1 and J usage is TRBJ1-2, with 9 positions matching TRBD1. The CDR3 has 12 amino acids. With V trimmed by 8 bases and J by 6 bases, 4 bases remained unmatched. Germline-derived CDR1 and CDR2 are MNHNS and SASEGT. The CDR3 DNA sequence: TGTGCCAGCCACAGACAGGGGGATGGCTACACCTTC. Protein: CASHRQGDGYTF.

V usage is TRBV6-6 and J usage is TRBJ2-3; the match to TRBD2 covers 7 bases. CDR3 length equals 16 residues. Germline CDR1 reads MNHNY; CDR2 reads SVGAGI (reference sequence). Unmatched junction bases numbered 5, after V lost 0 bases and J lost 2 bases. The CDR3 nucleotides read TGTGCCAGCAGTTACTCTCGGGCGGGGGTCACAGATACGCAGTATTTT. Protein product: CASSYSRAGVTDTQYF.

This clone was seen a single time. The V call is TRBV12-5, the J call TRBJ2-3, with a weak D call TRBD2 (6 bases). This CDR3 region has 11 residues. V was clipped by 7 bases and J by 4 bases, with 6 bases between them. Germline V lookup: CDR1 LGHNT, CDR2 FRNRAP. CDR3 residues: CASAGADTQYF. CDR3 DNA: TGTGCTAGTGCGGGGGCAGATACGCAGTATTTT. The whole variable domain, remainder taken from reference TRBV12-5 and TRBJ2-3, is DARVTQTPRHKVTEMGQEVTMRCQPILGHNTVFWYRQTMMQGLELLAYFRNRAPLDDSGMPKDRFSAEMPDATLATLKIQPSEPRDSAVYFCASAGADTQYFGPGTRLTVL.

This chain links TRBV30 with TRBJ1-4, with D perhaps matching TRBD1 (5 bases). Germline assignment: CDR1 GTSNPN and CDR2 SVGIG (reference sequence). Trimming pared 0 bases from V and 4 bases from J, leaving 18 bases between. The CDR3 sequence is 17 residues long. CDR3 sequence reads: CAWSVRGGLGINEKLFF. CDR3 nucleotide sequence: TGTGCCTGGAGTGTACGGGGGGGGTTGGGGATTAATGAAAAACTGTTTTTT. Full variable domain (missing parts from reference TRBV30 and TRBJ1-4): SQTIHQWPATLVQPVGSPLSLECTVEGTSNPNLYWYRQAAGRGLQLLFYSVGIGQISSEVPQNLSASRPQDRQFILSSKKLLLSDSGFYLCAWSVRGGLGINEKLFFGSGTQLSVL.

This clone appeared a few times. The chain uses TRBV19 and TRBJ1-5; D unclear. From germline, CDR1 is LNHDA and CDR2 SQIVND (reference sequence). The V end lost 6 bases, the J end lost 0 bases, and 15 bases lay between the germline ends. This CDR3 region has 16 residues. Here the CDR3 DNA reads TGTGCCAGTAGCCTGACACCTACCATTAGCAATCAGCCCCAGCATTTT. Its translation is CASSLTPTISNQPQHF.

The rearrangement links TRBV9 to TRBJ1-2; tentatively, D is TRBD1 (6 bases). CDR1 SGDLS and CDR2 YYNGEE come from the germline V gene. The CDR3 spans 13 residues. The V end was cut by 0 bases, the J end by 4 bases, with 7 bases between. The CDR3, as DNA: TGTGCCAGCAGCGTAGCGGACAGCTATGGCTACACCTTC. Translated, it gives CASSVADSYGYTF.

The chain has TRBV7-3 and TRBJ2-2, with TRBD1 matching 10 bases. The trim removed 5 bases at V and 4 bases at J, leaving 4 bases unmatched. The CDR3 length is 15 residues. CDR1 is SGHTA and CDR2 is FQGTGA in the germline V gene. CDR3 in amino acids: CASSPGTGVTGELFF. The CDR3 nucleotides are TGTGCCAGCAGCCCCGGGACAGGGGTCACCGGGGAGCTGTTTTTT.

In DNA, the CDR3 is TGTGCCAGCAGCCCCGACAGGGACCCCTCCTACAATGAGCAGTTCTTC. As protein: CASSPDRDPSYNEQFF. The J gene is TRBJ2-1, the V gene TRBV7-2; 7 positions match TRBD1. The CDR3 extends over 16 amino acids. V was pared by 5 bases and J by 0 bases, with 7 bases of the junction left unmatched. The germline V gene has CDR1 SGHTA and CDR2 FQGNSA.

This clone is a singleton in its sample. The genes are TRBV7-9 and TRBJ1-1, with a weak D call TRBD1 (6 bases). This CDR3 has 11 amino acids. The ends were cut back, 3 bases at V and 10 bases at J, with 9 bases in the middle. CDR1 is SEHNR and CDR2 is FQNEAQ in the germline V gene (reference sequence). The CDR3 DNA is TGTGCCAGCAGCTTCGAACAGGGAGCTTTCTTT. This gives the protein CASSFEQGAFF.

This chain connects TRBV6-5 to TRBJ2-7; TRBD2 matches at 11 bases. Germline CDR1 reads MNHEY; CDR2 reads SVGAGI. This CDR3 has 16 amino acids. Unmatched junction bases numbered 6, after V lost 2 bases and J lost 3 bases. DNA for the CDR3: TGTGCCAGCAGTTACATAGGGACTAGCGGCCTCTACGAGCAGTACTTC. Its translation: CASSYIGTSGLYEQYF.

The chain has TRBV6-5 and TRBJ1-1; possible D gene TRBD1, 5 bases. This CDR3 region has 15 residues. Deletions cut 8 bases from V and 0 bases from J, with 16 bases between. Germline CDR1 is MNHEY and CDR2 is SVGAGI. The CDR3: CASGRSGRLNTEAFF. The DNA for the CDR3 is TGTGCCAGCGGTCGGTCAGGGCGCCTGAACACTGAAGCTTTCTTT.

This chain joins TRBV7-2 and TRBJ2-3; 10 nucleotides align to TRBD2. The J segment lost 4 bases and the V segment lost 2 bases, leaving 6 bases of the junction unmatched. The length of the CDR3 is 16 residues. Germline lookup yields CDR1 SGHTA and CDR2 FQGNSA. The CDR3 DNA is TGTGCCAGCAGCTTAAGAGCGGGGGGGCCCCCAGATACGCAGTATTTT. As protein: CASSLRAGGPPDTQYF.

This clone was observed once. The junction departs from germline at one end; a sequencing error may be responsible. The CDR3 is CARGFRGSLVEDTQYF. CDR3 DNA: TGTGCTCGTGGGTTTAGGGGGTCTTTAGTGGAAGATACGCAGTATTTT. This chain links TRBV12-5 with TRBJ2-3, with TRBD1 as a possible D gene (6 bases). This CDR3 is built from 16 residues. The germline CDR1 and CDR2 sequences are LGHNT and FRNRAP.

V gene TRBV30 combines with J gene TRBJ1-2; 7 nucleotides match TRBD1. CDR1 and CDR2 from the germline V gene are GTSNPN and SVGIG (reference sequence). After removal of 2 bases from V and 0 bases from J, the junction contained 12 bases not matched to a gene. The CDR3 spans 17 residues. CDR3 loop: CAWSTRPGQRANYGYTF. In DNA, the CDR3 is TGTGCCTGGAGTACACGACCGGGACAGCGAGCTAACTATGGCTACACCTTC.

The V gene is TRBV18, the J gene TRBJ2-5; the D is unclear. The CDR3 has 12 amino acids. The ends were cut back, 6 bases at V and 2 bases at J, with 7 bases in the middle. Germline V gene lookup returns CDR1 KGHSH and CDR2 LQKENI. CDR3 amino acids: CASSYAQETQYF. The CDR3 DNA reads TGTGCCAGCTCGTACGCGCAAGAGACCCAGTACTTC.

The chain joins TRBV5-1 to TRBJ2-1, with 9 positions matching TRBD2. V shed 0 bases, J shed 8 bases, and the junction held 9 bases outside the gene matches. The CDR3 runs to 16 residues. The germline CDR1 and CDR2 sequences are SGHRS and YFSETQ. Here the CDR3 reads CASSLDVAGGRDEQFF. The CDR3 DNA reads as TGCGCCAGCAGCTTGGACGTGGCGGGGGGGCGCGATGAGCAGTTCTTC.

The chain couples TRBV5-6 to TRBJ2-1; tentatively, D is TRBD2 (5 bases). CDR1 is SGHDT, CDR2 YYEEEE, per germline. The length of the CDR3 is 13 residues. The ends were cut back, 3 bases at V and 15 bases at J, with 19 bases in the middle. The CDR3 DNA sequence: TGTGCCAGCAGCTCGGCCCCGGGATTTGATCCGTTCTTC. Protein sequence: CASSSAPGFDPFF.

The genes are TRBV5-1 and TRBJ1-4; 8 bases fit TRBD1. CDR1 and CDR2 from the germline V gene are SGHRS and YFSETQ. The V segment lost 0 bases and the J segment 12 bases; nucleotides outside the gene matches: 10. The CDR3 is 15 residues long. CDR3 residues: CASSLEGQGPAELFF. As DNA, the CDR3 is TGCGCCAGCAGCTTGGAAGGACAGGGACCCGCTGAACTGTTTTTT.

The rearrangement links TRBV10-3 to TRBJ1-6, with 8 bases aligning to TRBD1. Germline trimming cut 2 bases from V and 9 bases from J; bases unmatched to any gene: 6. In germline, CDR1 is ENHRY, CDR2 SYGVKD. This CDR3 contains 15 residues. The CDR3 DNA reads as TGTGCCATCAGTGAGGGGGGGACAGGCCCTTCACCCCTCCACTTT. Protein product: CAISEGGTGPSPLHF.

This clone was found once. The chain has TRBV10-3 and TRBJ2-1; D is perhaps TRBD1 (5 bases). The V end was cut by 2 bases, the J end by 6 bases, with 20 bases between. Germline CDR1 reads ENHRY; CDR2 reads SYGVKD. This CDR3 is built from 17 residues. The CDR3 nucleotides read TGTGCCATCAGTGAGAGCAAGGCCGGAAAGGGGATCAATGAGCAGTTCTTC. Protein sequence: CAISESKAGKGINEQFF.

The rearrangement links TRBV4-1 to TRBJ2-7, with 7 nucleotides matching TRBD2. This CDR3 region has 15 residues. V shed 3 bases, J shed 0 bases, and the junction held 5 bases outside the gene matches. Germline CDR1 MGHRA, CDR2 YSYEKL. The CDR3 loop reads CASSQGGDSSYEQYF. CDR3 in DNA: TGCGCCAGCAGCCAGGGGGGGGACTCCTCCTACGAGCAGTACTTC.

The chain joins TRBV6-5 to TRBJ1-2; the match to TRBD1 covers 9 bases. The CDR3 loop spans 15 amino acids. V was clipped by 6 bases and J by 7 bases; unmatched bases: 12. Germline V lookup: CDR1 MNHEY, CDR2 SVGAGI. CDR3 protein: CASRPDRGVNGGYTF. The DNA of the CDR3 is TGTGCCAGCAGGCCGGACAGGGGTGTTAACGGTGGCTACACCTTC.

The chain employs TRBV29-1 and TRBJ2-7, with 7 bases identical to TRBD2. The CDR3 length is 14 residues. The V segment lost 3 bases and the J segment 3 bases; nucleotides outside the gene matches: 8. Germline V lookup: CDR1 SQVTM, CDR2 ANQGSEA. This chain's CDR3 is CSVESTSTHYEQYF. CDR3 bases: TGCAGCGTTGAGTCGACTAGCACCCACTACGAGCAGTACTTC.

This chain connects TRBV10-3 to TRBJ2-7; 11 nucleotides align to TRBD1. The CDR3 loop spans 14 amino acids. Germline assignment: CDR1 ENHRY and CDR2 SYGVKD. Losses at the gene ends were 6 bases for V and 3 bases for J; bases not matched to a gene: 4. CDR3 in DNA: TGTGCCATCAGCGGACAGGGGGCCCACTACGAGCAGTACTTC. It yields the protein CAISGQGAHYEQYF.

In regard to this clone: Other DNA sequences of this sample code for an identical CDR3. The chain joins TRBV5-1 to TRBJ1-1, with TRBD1 identical over 7 bases. Germline V CDR1 and CDR2: SGHRS, YFSETQ. CDR3 length: 14 residues. Unmatched junction bases numbered 3, after V lost 0 bases and J lost 4 bases. The CDR3 region is CASSLEGGGTEAFF. The CDR3 nucleotides read TGCGCCAGCAGCTTGGAAGGGGGCGGCACTGAAGCTTTCTTT.